This T cell receptor beta chain derives from a study of blood T cell repertoires in COVID-19. The overall study: Some COVID-19 samples were acute and others convalescent; all came from the United States, Italy and Spain. Sources were T cells, B-cell-depleted T cells, or PBMCs; the material itself was cDNA or gDNA.

In germline, CDR1 is KGHSH, CDR2 LQKENI. V lost 3 bases and J 0 bases, leaving 13 bases between the germline ends. This CDR3 is 16 amino acids long. In the original processing: Reference gene primer amplification yielded estimated nucleated cell counts. The data were produced by immunoSEQ multiplex PCR, yet TCRdb's version contains in-frame clones alone and is incomplete. That table supplies the V and J calls and clone size; D and trimming were determined from the DNA. The profile shows 71,000 or so clones, just under 85% of them singletons. The chain has TRBV18 and TRBJ2-3; D is perhaps TRBD2 (5 bases). The sample taken for sequencing was peripheral blood. The clonotype comes from a man aged 70-80 years with acute or convalescent COVID-19. The CDR3 here is CASSPRSGLSTDTQYF. CDR3 DNA sequence: TGTGCCAGCTCACCGAGATCCGGACTGAGCACAGATACGCAGTATTTT.